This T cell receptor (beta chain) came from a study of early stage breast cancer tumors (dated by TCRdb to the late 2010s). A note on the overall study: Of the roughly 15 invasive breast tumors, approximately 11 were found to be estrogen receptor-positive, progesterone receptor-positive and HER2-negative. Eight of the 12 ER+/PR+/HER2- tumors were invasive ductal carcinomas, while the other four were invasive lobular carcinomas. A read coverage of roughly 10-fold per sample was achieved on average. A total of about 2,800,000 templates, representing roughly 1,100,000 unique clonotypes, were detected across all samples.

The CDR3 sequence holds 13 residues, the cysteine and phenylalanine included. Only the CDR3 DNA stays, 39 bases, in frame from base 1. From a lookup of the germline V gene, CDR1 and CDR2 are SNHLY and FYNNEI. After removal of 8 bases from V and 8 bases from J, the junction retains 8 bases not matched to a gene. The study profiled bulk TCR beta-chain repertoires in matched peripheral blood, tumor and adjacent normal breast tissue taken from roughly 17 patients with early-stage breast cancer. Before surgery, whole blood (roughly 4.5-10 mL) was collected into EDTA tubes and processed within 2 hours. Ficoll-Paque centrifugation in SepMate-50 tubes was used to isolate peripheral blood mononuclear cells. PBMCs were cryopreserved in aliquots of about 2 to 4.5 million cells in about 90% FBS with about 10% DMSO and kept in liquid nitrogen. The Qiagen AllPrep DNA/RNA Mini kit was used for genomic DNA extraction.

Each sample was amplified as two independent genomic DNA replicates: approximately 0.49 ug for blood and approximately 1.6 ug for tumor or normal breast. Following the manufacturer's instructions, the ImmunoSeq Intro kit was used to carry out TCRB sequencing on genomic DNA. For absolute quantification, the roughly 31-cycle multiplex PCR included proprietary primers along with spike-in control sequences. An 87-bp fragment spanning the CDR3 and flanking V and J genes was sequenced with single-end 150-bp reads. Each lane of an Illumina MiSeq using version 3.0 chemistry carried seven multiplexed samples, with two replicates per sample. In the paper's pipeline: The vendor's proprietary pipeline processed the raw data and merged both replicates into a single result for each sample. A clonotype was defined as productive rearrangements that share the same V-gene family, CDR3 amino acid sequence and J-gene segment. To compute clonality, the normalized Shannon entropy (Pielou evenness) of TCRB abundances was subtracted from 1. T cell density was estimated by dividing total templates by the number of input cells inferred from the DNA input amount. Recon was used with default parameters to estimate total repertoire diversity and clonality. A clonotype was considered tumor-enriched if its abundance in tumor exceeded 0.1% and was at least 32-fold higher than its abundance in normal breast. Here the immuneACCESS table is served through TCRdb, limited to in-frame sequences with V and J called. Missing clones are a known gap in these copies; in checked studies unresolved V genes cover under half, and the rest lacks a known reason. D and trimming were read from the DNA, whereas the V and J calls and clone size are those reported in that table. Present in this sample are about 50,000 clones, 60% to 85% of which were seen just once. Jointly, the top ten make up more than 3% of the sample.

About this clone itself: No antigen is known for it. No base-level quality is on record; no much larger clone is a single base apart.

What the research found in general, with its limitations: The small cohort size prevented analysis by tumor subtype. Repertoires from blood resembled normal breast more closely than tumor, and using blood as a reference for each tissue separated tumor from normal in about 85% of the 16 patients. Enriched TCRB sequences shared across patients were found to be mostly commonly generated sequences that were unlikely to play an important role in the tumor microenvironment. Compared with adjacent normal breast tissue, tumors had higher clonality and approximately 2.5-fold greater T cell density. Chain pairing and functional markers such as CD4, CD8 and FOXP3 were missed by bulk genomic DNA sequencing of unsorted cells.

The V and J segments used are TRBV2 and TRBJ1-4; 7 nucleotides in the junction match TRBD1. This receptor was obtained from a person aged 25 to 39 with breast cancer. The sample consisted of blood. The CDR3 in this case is CASGTDETEKLFF. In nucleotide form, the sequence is TGTGCCAGCGGGACAGATGAGACGGAAAAACTGTTTTTT.